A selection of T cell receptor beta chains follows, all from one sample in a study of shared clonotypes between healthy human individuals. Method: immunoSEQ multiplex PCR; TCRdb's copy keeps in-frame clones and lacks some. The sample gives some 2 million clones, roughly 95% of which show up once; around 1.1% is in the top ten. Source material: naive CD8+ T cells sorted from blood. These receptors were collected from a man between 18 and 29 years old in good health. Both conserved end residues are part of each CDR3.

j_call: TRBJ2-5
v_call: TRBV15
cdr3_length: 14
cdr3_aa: CATSREGATETQYF

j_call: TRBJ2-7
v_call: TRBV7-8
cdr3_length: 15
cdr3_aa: CASSLGQGVGYEQYF

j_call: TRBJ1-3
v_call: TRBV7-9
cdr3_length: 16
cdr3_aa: CASSGISGTSGNTIYF

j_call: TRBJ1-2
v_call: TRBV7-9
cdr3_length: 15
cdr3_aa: CASSLVLQGVYGYTF

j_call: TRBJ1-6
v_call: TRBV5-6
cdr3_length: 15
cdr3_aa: CASSLQGSYNSPLHF

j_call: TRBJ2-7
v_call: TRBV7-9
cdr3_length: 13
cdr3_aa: CAWEGEFAYEQYF

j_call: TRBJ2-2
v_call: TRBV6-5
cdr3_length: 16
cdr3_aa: CASSYGAGLETGELFF

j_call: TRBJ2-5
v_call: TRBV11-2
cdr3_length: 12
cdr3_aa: CASSLEGETQYF

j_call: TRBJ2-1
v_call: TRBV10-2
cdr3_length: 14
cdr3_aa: CASSASSGYNEQFF

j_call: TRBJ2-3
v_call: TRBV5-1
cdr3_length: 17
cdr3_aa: CASSLRNSASSTDTQYF

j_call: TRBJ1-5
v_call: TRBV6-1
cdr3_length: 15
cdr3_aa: CASSDWTGGIQPQHF

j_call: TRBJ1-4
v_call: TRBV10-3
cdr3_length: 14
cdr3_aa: CAISEGGEVEKLFF

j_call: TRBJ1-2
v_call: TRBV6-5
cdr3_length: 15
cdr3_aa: CASISFRDSQGGYTF

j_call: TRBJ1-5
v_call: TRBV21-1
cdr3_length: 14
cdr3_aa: CASSDRAPCQPQHF

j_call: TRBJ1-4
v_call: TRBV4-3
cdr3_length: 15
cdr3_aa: CASSQVLSENEKLFF

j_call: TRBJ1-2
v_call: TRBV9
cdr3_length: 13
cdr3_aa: CASSGTGNYGYTF

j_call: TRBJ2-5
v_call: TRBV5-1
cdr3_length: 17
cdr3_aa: CASSLAGQGILQETQYF

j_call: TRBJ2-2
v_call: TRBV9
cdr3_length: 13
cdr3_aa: CASSALENGELFF

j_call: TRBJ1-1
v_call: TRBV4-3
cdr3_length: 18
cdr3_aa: CASSQDLQGEGLNTEAFF

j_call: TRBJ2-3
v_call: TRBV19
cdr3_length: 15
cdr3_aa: CASSIEGGGTDTQYF

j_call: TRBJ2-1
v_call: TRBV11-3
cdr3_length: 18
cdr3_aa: CASSHPSSGSFHYNEQFF

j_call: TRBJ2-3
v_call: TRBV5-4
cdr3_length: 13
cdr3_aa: CASSLGGGREEYF

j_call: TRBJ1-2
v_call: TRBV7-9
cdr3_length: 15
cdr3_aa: CASSSGQGLLYGYTF

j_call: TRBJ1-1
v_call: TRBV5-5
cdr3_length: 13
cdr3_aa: CASSLGVNTEAFF

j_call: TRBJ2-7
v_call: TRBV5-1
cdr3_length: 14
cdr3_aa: CASSLEQGYYEQYF

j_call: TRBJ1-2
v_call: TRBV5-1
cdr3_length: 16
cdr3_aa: CASSLISQASSYGYTF

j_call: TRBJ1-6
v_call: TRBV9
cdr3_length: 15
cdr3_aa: CASSEQGTNNSPLHF

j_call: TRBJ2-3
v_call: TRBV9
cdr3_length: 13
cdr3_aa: CASSVGGIDTQYF

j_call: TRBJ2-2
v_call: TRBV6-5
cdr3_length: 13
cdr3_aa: CASMRANTGELFF

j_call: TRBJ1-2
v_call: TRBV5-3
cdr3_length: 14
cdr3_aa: CARSLGHNTYGYTF

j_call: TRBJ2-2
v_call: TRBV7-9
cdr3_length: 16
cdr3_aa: CASSPMPGRHTGELFF

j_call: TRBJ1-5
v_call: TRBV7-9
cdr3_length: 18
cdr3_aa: CASSPSRVGTDSNQPQHF

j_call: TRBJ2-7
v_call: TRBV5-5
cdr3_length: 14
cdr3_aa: CASSLGTVSYEQYF